Each of the 21 T cell receptor beta chains below was sequenced from the same sample in a study of cytomegalovirus exposure and HLA in healthy donors. The primer mix had 60 Vbeta and 13 Jbeta primers. Assay: immunoSEQ multiplex PCR; the TCRdb copy retains only in-frame clones and omits some. This sample has about 140,000 clones, with 65% to 85% found just once. The sample taken for sequencing was PBMCs. Receptors originate from a male donor in good health and CMV-seronegative.

The V and J genes are TRBV6-4 and TRBJ2-3; TRBD2 matches at 12 bases. The CDR3 has 15 amino acids. The germline gives CDR1 MRHNA, CDR2 SNTAGT. J lost 6 bases, V lost 5 bases, and 6 bases had no gene match. CDR3: CASSLAGGTWDTQYF. The DNA of the CDR3 is TGTGCCAGCAGTCTAGCGGGAGGGACCTGGGATACGCAGTATTTT.

The V gene is TRBV19, the J gene TRBJ2-7; unclear D gene. V lost 4 bases, J lost 7 bases, and 8 bases lay in between. Germline values: CDR1 LNHDA, CDR2 SQIVND (reference sequence). This CDR3 has 11 residues. The CDR3 loop reads CASSTGWEQYF. The CDR3 coding sequence is TGTGCCAGTAGTACTGGCTGGGAGCAGTACTTC. The whole variable domain, remainder taken from reference TRBV19 and TRBJ2-7, is DGGITQSPKYLFRKEGQNVTLSCEQNLNHDAMYWYRQDPGQGLRLIYYSQIVNDFQKGDIAEGYSVSREKKESFPLTVTSAQKNPTAFYLCASSTGWEQYFGPGTRLTVT.

V usage is TRBV29-1 and J usage is TRBJ2-7; TRBD1 is a possible D gene (6 bases). CDR1 and CDR2 from the germline V gene are SQVTM and ANQGSEA. This CDR3 has 14 amino acids. Trimming left V 5 bases short and J 4 bases short, with 18 bases between. The chain's CDR3 is CSVLVGARGYEQYF. Written as DNA, the CDR3 is TGCAGCGTTCTTGTTGGGGCCAGGGGATACGAGCAGTACTTC.

A single count supports this clone. At the DNA level, this CDR3 is encoded by other sequences in the same sample as well. The chain combines TRBV28 with TRBJ2-5; D is uncertain. Germline V gene lookup returns CDR1 MDHEN and CDR2 SYDVKM. The CDR3 covers 12 residues. V dropped 8 bases and J dropped 2 bases, with 9 bases sitting between them. The CDR3 nucleotides are TGTGCCAGCGGCTCGAGGCAAGAGACCCAGTACTTC. This encodes CASGSRQETQYF.

The chain carries TRBV7-2 and TRBJ2-1; 9 positions match TRBD2. The CDR3 is made up of 18 amino acids. J gave up 3 bases and V 5 bases, and 14 bases lay outside the gene matches. Germline lookup yields CDR1 SGHTA and CDR2 FQGNSA. DNA for the CDR3: TGTGCCAGCAGCCACAGATGGCCCGGACTAGCGTACTACAATGAGCAGTTCTTC. Translation gives CASSHRWPGLAYYNEQFF.

This chain uses TRBV30 with TRBJ1-2, with D perhaps TRBD1 (5 bases). The V end was cut by 5 bases, the J end by 3 bases, with 13 bases between. This CDR3 is built from 13 residues. Germline V gene sequence: CDR1 GTSNPN, CDR2 SVGIG (reference sequence). Here the CDR3 DNA reads TGTGCCTGGGCCGGGGGATTCTACTATGGCTACACCTTC. Amino acids: CAWAGGFYYGYTF. The variable domain in full, completed from reference TRBV30 and TRBJ1-2, reads SQTIHQWPATLVQPVGSPLSLECTVEGTSNPNLYWYRQAAGRGLQLLFYSVGIGQISSEVPQNLSASRPQDRQFILSSKKLLLSDSGFYLCAWAGGFYYGYTFGSGTRLTVV.

This chain uses TRBV30 with TRBJ2-7, with D possibly TRBD1 on 6 matching bases. From germline, CDR1 is GTSNPN and CDR2 SVGIG (reference sequence). This CDR3 comprises 14 residues. Trimming pared 5 bases from V and 1 base from J, leaving 15 bases between. The CDR3 is CAWAREGGSYEQYF. As DNA, the CDR3 is TGTGCCTGGGCAAGGGAAGGGGGATCCTACGAGCAGTACTTC. The full variable domain, rest sourced from reference TRBV30 and TRBJ2-7, is SQTIHQWPATLVQPVGSPLSLECTVEGTSNPNLYWYRQAAGRGLQLLFYSVGIGQISSEVPQNLSASRPQDRQFILSSKKLLLSDSGFYLCAWAREGGSYEQYFGPGTRLTVT.

The chain employs TRBV5-5 and TRBJ1-2; possibly TRBD1 for D (5 bases). Looked up from germline, CDR1 is SGHKS and CDR2 is YYEKEE (reference sequence). CDR3 size: 15 residues. V was clipped by 4 bases and J by 5 bases, with 18 bases between them. The CDR3 coding sequence is TGTGCCAGCAGCCTTATCAGGGAACCGGAGTATGGCTACACCTTC. Its translation: CASSLIREPEYGYTF.

DNA of the CDR3: TGCGCCAGCAGCCAAGGGACTAGCGGATCCAATGAGCAGTTCTTC. Its translation: CASSQGTSGSNEQFF. The chain carries TRBV4-3 and TRBJ2-1; 10 bases align to TRBD2. The V segment lost 1 base and the J segment 6 bases; nucleotides outside the gene matches: 3. The CDR3 is 15 residues long. CDR1 and CDR2 from the germline V gene are LGHNA and YSLEER.

As DNA, the CDR3 is TGTGCCAGCAGCGGCGCGGTCAGTCAGAACACTGAAGCTTTCTTT. Translating gives CASSGAVSQNTEAFF. V and J are TRBV6-1 and TRBJ1-1; D gene ambiguous. This CDR3 is built from 15 residues. Germline V gene sequence: CDR1 MNHNS, CDR2 SASEGT. V lost 6 bases and J lost 1, with 15 bases in between.

The CDR3 reads CASSPRTGPREQYF. The CDR3 bases are TGTGCCAGCAGTCCGAGGACTGGTCCCCGCGAGCAGTACTTC. The gene calls are TRBV27 and TRBJ2-7; D might be TRBD2 (5 bases). V dropped 5 bases and J dropped 6 bases, with 17 bases sitting between them. The germline gives CDR1 MNHEY, CDR2 SMNVEV (reference sequence). The CDR3 loop spans 14 amino acids.

The rearrangement links TRBV27 to TRBJ2-7, with D possibly being TRBD2 (5 bases). CDR1 is MNHEY and CDR2 is SMNVEV in the germline V gene (reference sequence). The CDR3 runs to 18 residues. V shed 4 bases and J shed 3 bases, with 25 bases lying between them. The CDR3 here is CASSSATLGVAEVYEQYF. CDR3 bases: TGTGCCAGCAGTTCCGCGACACTAGGAGTGGCGGAGGTCTACGAGCAGTACTTC.

The chain couples TRBV13 to TRBJ2-1; no firm D call. The CDR3 has 12 residues. Germline V gene lookup returns CDR1 PRHDT and CDR2 FYEKMQ (reference sequence). Trimming removed 1 base at V and 7 bases at J, with 5 bases between. The CDR3 reads CASSLAGNEQFF. CDR3 DNA sequence: TGTGCCAGCAGCTTAGCGGGTAATGAGCAGTTCTTC.

This rearrangement joins TRBV5-4 to TRBJ2-5; weak D call: TRBD2 (5 bases). V was pared by 7 bases and J by 2 bases, with 15 bases between. The CDR3 runs to 14 residues. Germline-derived CDR1 and CDR2 are SGHNT and YYREEE (reference sequence). The CDR3 DNA is TGTGCCAGCGGACTCTTGGGAATTCAAGAGACCCAGTACTTC. Its translation is CASGLLGIQETQYF.

The rearrangement uses TRBV12-5 and TRBJ2-3; 9 bases are shared with TRBD2. The CDR3 is 16 residues long. V gave up 2 bases and J gave up 0 bases; unmatched junction bases: 3. The V gene's germline CDR1 is LGHNT and CDR2 FRNRAP. For the CDR3, the DNA is TGTGCTAGTGGTTTGTCGACTAGCGGCAGCACAGATACGCAGTATTTT. Amino acid sequence: CASGLSTSGSTDTQYF. Complete variable domain (other parts from reference TRBV12-5 and TRBJ2-3): DARVTQTPRHKVTEMGQEVTMRCQPILGHNTVFWYRQTMMQGLELLAYFRNRAPLDDSGMPKDRFSAEMPDATLATLKIQPSEPRDSAVYFCASGLSTSGSTDTQYFGPGTRLTVL.

This chain connects TRBV7-2 to TRBJ2-7, with D possibly TRBD1 on 6 matching bases. Per the germline V gene, CDR1 is SGHTA and CDR2 is FQGNSA. There are 13 residues in the CDR3. The V and J ends lost 2 bases and 9 bases respectively, with 14 bases between them. CDR3 sequence: CASSLIEGVAQYF. The CDR3 region has the DNA TGTGCCAGCAGCTTAATTGAGGGGGTCGCGCAGTACTTC.

This chain joins TRBV5-1 and TRBJ2-1; 8 nucleotides align to TRBD2. The CDR3 spans 15 residues. Germline values: CDR1 SGHRS, CDR2 YFSETQ. Trimming took 3 bases from V and 8 from J; bases not matched to a gene: 10. The CDR3 spells CASSWGASGYYEQFF. CDR3 sequence (DNA): TGCGCCAGCAGCTGGGGCGCTAGCGGGTATTATGAGCAGTTCTTC.

The CDR3 spells CASSVGDRAYEQYF. The CDR3, as DNA: TGTGCCAGCAGCGTAGGTGACAGAGCCTACGAGCAGTACTTC. This chain connects TRBV9 to TRBJ2-7, with D possibly TRBD1 on 5 matching bases. Trimming removed 0 bases at V and 2 bases at J, with 9 bases between. This CDR3 spans 14 amino acids. CDR1 and CDR2 from the germline V gene are SGDLS and YYNGEE. Full variable domain (remainder filled in from reference TRBV9 and TRBJ2-7): DSGVTQTPKHLITATGQRVTLRCSPRSGDLSVYWYQQSLDQGLQFLIQYYNGEERAKGNILERFSAQQFPDLHSELNLSSLELGDSALYFCASSVGDRAYEQYFGPGTRLTVT.

The chain joins TRBV2 to TRBJ1-3; TRBD1 aligns across 9 bases. CDR1 is SNHLY and CDR2 is FYNNEI in the germline V gene. V shed 8 bases, J shed 4 bases, and the junction held 6 bases outside the gene matches. The CDR3 runs to 14 residues. The CDR3 DNA reads TGTGCCAGCGGTACCGGGACAGGGGGAAACACCATATATTTT. Its protein product is CASGTGTGGNTIYF.

The J gene is TRBJ2-2, the V gene TRBV2; TRBD2 is a possible D gene (5 bases). The CDR3 is 13 amino acids. Germline loops: CDR1 SNHLY, CDR2 FYNNEI. V was clipped by 2 bases and J by 9 bases, with 10 bases between them. CDR3 protein: CASSEPGMWELFF. Written as DNA, the CDR3 is TGTGCCAGCAGTGAACCGGGGATGTGGGAGCTGTTTTTT.

This clone came up a few times. The chain joins TRBV27 to TRBJ2-2; D ambiguous. This CDR3 is 13 amino acids long. Germline CDR1 is MNHEY and CDR2 is SMNVEV (reference sequence). V was cut by 0 bases and J by 11 bases, with 10 bases left in between. CDR3 in amino acids: CASSLSPTVELFF. In DNA, the CDR3 is TGTGCCAGCAGTTTATCTCCAACGGTCGAGCTGTTTTTT.